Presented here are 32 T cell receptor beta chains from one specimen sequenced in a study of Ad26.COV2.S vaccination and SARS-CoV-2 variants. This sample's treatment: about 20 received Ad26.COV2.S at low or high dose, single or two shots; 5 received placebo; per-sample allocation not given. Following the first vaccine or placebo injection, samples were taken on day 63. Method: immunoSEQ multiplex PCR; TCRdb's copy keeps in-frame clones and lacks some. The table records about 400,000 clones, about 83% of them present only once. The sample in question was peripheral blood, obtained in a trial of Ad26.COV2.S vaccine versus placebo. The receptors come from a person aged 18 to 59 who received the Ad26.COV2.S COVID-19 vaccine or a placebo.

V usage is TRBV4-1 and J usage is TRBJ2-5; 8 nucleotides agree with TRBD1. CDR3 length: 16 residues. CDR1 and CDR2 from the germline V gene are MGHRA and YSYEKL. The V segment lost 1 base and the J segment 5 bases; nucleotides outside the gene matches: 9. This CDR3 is CASSQGGAGGVETQYF. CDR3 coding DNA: TGCGCCAGCAGCCAAGGGGGTGCAGGGGGCGTGGAGACCCAGTACTTC.

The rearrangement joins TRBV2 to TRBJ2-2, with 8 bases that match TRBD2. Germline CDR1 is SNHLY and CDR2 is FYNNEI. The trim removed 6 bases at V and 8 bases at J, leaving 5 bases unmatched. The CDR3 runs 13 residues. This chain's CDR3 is CASRTSGVGELFF. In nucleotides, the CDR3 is TGTGCCAGCAGAACTAGCGGTGTGGGGGAGCTGTTTTTT.

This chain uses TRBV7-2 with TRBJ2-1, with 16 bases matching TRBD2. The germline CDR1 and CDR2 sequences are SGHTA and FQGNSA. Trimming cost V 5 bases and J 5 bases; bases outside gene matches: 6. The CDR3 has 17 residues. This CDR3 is CASSPPGLAGGHNEQFF. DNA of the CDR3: TGTGCCAGCAGCCCTCCGGGACTAGCGGGGGGGCACAATGAGCAGTTCTTC.

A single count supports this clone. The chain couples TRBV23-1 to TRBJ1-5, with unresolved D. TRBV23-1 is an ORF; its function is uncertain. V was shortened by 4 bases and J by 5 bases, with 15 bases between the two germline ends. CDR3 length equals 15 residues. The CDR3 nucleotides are TGCGCCAGCAGTCTTCCGGGAATGTTCGATCAGCCCCAGCATTTT. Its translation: CASSLPGMFDQPQHF.

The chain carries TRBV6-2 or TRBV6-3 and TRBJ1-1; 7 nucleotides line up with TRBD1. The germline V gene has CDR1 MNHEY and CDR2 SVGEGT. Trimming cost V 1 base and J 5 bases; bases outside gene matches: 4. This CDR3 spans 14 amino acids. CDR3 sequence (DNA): TGTGCCAGCAGTTACTTGACAGGGAGGACTGAAGCTTTCTTT. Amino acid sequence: CASSYLTGRTEAFF.

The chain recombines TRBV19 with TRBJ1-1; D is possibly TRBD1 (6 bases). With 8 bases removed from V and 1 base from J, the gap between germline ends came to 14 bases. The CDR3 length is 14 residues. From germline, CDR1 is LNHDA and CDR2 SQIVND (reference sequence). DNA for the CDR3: TGTGCCAGTGACCTAGGACAGCCGAACACTGAAGCTTTCTTT. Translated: CASDLGQPNTEAFF.

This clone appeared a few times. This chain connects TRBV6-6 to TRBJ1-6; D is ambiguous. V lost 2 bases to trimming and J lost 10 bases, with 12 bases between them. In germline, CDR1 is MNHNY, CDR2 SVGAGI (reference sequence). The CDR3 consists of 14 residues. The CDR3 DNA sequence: TGTGCCAGCAGTTACCCGGAGAAGAACTCACCCCTCCACTTT. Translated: CASSYPEKNSPLHF.

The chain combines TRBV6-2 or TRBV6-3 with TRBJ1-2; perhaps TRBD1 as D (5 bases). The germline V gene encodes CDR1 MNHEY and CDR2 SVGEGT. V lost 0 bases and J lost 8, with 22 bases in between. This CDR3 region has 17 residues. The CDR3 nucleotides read TGTGCCAGCAGTTACTCGAAGGCCAGGGCAATCGGAAGGGGCTACACCTTC. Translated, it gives CASSYSKARAIGRGYTF.

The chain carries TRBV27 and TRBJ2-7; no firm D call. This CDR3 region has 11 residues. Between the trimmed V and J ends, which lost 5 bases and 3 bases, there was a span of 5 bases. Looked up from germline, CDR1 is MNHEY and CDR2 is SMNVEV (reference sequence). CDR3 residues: CASSDFYEQYF. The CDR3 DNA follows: TGTGCCAGCAGTGATTTCTACGAGCAGTACTTC.

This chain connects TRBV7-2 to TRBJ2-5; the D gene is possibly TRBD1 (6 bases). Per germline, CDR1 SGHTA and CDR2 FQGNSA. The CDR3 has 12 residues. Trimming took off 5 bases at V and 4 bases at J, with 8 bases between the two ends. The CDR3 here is CASSPQGETQYF. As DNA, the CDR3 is TGTGCCAGCAGCCCACAGGGAGAGACCCAGTACTTC.

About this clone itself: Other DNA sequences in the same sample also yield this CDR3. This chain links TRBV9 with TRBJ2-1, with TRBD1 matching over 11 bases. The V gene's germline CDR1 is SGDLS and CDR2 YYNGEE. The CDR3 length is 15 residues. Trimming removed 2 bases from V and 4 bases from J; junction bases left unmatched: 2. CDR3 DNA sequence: TGTGCCAGCAGCGTCCGGGACAGGGGGTACAATGAGCAGTTCTTC. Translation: CASSVRDRGYNEQFF.

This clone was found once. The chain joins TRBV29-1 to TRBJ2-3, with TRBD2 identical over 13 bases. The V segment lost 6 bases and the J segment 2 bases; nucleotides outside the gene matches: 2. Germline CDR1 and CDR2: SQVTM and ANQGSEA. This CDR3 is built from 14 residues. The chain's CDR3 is CSVTSGRVTDTQYF. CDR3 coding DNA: TGCAGCGTCACTAGCGGGAGGGTCACAGATACGCAGTATTTT.

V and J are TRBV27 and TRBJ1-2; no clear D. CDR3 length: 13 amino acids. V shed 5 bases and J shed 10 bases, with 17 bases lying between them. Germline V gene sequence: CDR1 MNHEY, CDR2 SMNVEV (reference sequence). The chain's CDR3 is CASSPGSLTIYTF. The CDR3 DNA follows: TGTGCCAGCAGTCCGGGGTCCTTAACGATCTACACCTTC.

The CDR3 spells CASSEDRLNYGYTF. The DNA of the CDR3 is TGTGCCAGCAGTGAAGACAGACTTAACTATGGCTACACCTTC. The genes are TRBV6-1 and TRBJ1-2; D ambiguous. The length of the CDR3 is 14 residues. Looked up from germline, CDR1 is MNHNS and CDR2 is SASEGT. The V gene lost 1 base and the J gene lost 1 base, with 7 bases spanning the gap.

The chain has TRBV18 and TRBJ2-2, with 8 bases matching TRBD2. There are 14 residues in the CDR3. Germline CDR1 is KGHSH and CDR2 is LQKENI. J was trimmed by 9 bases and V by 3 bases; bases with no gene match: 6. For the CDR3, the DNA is TGTGCCAGCTCACCTAGTAGCGGGGACCGGGAGCTGTTTTTT. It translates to CASSPSSGDRELFF. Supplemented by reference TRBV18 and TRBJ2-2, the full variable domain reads NAGVMQNPRHLVRRRGQEARLRCSPMKGHSHVYWYRQLPEEGLKFMVYLQKENIIDESGMPKERFSAEFPKEGPSILRIQQVVRGDSAAYFCASSPSSGDRELFFGEGSRLTVL.

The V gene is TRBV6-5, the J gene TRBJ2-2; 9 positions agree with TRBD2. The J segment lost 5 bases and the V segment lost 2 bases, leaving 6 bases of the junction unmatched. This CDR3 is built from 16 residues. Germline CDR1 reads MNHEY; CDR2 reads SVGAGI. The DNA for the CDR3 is TGTGCCAGCAGTTACGGGGCGGGAGGGCAGACCGGGGAGCTGTTTTTT. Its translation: CASSYGAGGQTGELFF.

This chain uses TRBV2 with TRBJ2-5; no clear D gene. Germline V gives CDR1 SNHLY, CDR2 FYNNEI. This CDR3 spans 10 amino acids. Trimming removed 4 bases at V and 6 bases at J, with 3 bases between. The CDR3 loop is CASSVKTQYF. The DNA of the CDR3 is TGTGCCAGCAGTGTAAAGACCCAGTACTTC. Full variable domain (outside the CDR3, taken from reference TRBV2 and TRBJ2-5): EPEVTQTPSHQVTQMGQEVILRCVPISNHLYFYWYRQILGQKVEFLVSFYNNEISEKSEIFDDQFSVERPDGSNFTLKIRSTKLEDSAMYFCASSVKTQYFGPGTRLLVL.

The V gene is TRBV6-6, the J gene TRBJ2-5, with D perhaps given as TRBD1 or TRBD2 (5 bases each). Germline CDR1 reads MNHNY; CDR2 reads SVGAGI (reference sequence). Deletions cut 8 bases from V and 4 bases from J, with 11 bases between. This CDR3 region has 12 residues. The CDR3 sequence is CASAPGTETQYF. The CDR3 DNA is TGTGCCAGCGCCCCGGGGACAGAGACCCAGTACTTC.

CDR3 DNA sequence: TGCGCCAGCAGCCAAGAGTTAAGGGGCACAGATACGCAGTATTTT. This gives the protein CASSQELRGTDTQYF. The chain carries TRBV4-1 and TRBJ2-3, with D unclear. Germline CDR1 MGHRA, CDR2 YSYEKL. V was pared by 0 bases and J by 1 base, with 8 bases between. This CDR3 is built from 15 residues.

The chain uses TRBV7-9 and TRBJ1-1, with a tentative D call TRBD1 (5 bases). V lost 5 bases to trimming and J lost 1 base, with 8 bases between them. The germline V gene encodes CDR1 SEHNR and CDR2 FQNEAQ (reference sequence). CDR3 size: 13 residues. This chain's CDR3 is CASSMTANTEAFF. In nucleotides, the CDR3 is TGTGCCAGCAGCATGACAGCGAACACTGAAGCTTTCTTT.

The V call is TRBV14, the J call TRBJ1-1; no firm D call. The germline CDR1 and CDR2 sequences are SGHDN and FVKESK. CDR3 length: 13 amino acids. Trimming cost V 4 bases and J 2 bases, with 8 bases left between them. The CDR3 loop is CASSRSRNTEAFF. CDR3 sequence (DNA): TGTGCCAGCAGCCGTTCACGAAACACTGAAGCTTTCTTT.

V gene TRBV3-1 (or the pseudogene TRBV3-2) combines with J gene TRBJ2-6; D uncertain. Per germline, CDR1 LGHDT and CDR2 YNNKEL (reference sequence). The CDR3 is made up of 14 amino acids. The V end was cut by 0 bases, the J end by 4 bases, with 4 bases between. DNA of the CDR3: TGTGCCAGCAGCCAAGATGGGGGGGCCAACGTCCTGACTTTC. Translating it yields CASSQDGGANVLTF.

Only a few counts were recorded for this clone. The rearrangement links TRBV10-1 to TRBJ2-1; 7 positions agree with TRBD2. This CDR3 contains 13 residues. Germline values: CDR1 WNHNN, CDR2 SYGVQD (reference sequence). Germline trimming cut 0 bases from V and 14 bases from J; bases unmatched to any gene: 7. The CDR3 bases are TGCGCCAGCAGTGAGTCGGAGGTTGGGGGGGAGTTCTTC. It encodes CASSESEVGGEFF.

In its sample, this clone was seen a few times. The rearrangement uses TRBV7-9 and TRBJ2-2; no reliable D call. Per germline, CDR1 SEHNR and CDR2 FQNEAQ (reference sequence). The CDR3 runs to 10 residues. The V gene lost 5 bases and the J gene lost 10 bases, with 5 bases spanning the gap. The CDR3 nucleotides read TGTGCCAGCAGCCCCACGGAGCTGTTTTTT. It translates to CASSPTELFF.

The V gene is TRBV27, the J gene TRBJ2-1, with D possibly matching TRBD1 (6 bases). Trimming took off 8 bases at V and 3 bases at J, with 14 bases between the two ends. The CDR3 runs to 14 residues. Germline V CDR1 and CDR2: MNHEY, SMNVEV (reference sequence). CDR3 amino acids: CASSRGNSYNEQFF. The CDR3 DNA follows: TGTGCCAGCTCAAGGGGGAACAGCTACAATGAGCAGTTCTTC.

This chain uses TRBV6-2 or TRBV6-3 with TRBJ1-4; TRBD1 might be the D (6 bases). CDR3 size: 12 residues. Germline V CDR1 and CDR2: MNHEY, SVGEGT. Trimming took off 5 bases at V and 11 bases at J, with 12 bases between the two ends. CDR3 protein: CASSRHQGKLFF. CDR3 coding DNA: TGTGCCAGCAGTCGCCACCAGGGGAAACTGTTTTTT.

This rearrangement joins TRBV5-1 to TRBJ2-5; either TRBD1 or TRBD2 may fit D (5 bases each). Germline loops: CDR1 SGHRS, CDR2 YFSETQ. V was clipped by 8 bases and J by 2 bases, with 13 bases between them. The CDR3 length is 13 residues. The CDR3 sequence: CASHRDPQETQYF. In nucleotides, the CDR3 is TGCGCCAGTCACCGGGACCCTCAAGAGACCCAGTACTTC.

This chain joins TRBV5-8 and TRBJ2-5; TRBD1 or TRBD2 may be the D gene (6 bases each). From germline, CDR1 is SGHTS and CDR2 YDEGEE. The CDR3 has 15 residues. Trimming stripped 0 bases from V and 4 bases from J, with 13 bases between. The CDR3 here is CASSLVQGRRETQYF. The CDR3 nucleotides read TGTGCCAGCAGCTTGGTCCAGGGGAGGAGAGAGACCCAGTACTTC.

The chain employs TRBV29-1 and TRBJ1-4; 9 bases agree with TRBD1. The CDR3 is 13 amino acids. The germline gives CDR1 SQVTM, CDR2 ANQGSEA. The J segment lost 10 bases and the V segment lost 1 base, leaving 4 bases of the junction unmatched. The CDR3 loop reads CSVEGDRDGKLFF. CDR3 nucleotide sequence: TGCAGCGTTGAAGGGGACAGGGACGGAAAACTGTTTTTT.

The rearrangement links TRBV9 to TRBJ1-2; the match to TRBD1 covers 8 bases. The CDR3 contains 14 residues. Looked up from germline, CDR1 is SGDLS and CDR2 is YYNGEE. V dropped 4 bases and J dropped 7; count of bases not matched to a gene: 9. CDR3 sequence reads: CASSTTGQGFGYTF. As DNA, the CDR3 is TGTGCCAGCAGCACCACAGGACAGGGTTTTGGCTACACCTTC.

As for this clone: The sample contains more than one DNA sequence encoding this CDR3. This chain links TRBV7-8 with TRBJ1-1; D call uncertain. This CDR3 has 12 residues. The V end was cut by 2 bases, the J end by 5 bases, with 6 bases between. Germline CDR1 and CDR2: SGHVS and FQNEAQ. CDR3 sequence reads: CASSLRETEAFF. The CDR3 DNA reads TGTGCCAGCAGCTTACGGGAAACTGAAGCTTTCTTT. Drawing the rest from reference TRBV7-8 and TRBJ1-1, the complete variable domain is GAGVSQSPRYKVAKRGQDVALRCDPISGHVSLFWYQQALGQGPEFLTYFQNEAQLDKSGLPSDRFFAERPEGSVSTLKIQRTQQEDSAVYLCASSLRETEAFFGQGTRLTVV.

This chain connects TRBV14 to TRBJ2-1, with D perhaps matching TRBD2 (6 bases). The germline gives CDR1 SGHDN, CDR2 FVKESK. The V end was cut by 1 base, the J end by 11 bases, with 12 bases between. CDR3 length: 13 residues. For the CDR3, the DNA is TGTGCCAGCAGCCAAGCACTAGCCCTTAAGCAGTTCTTC. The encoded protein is CASSQALALKQFF.